This TCR beta chain was captured by sequencing in a study of T cells in Graves' hyperthyroidism and ophthalmopathy. The hyperthyroidism was newly diagnosed and had lasted under 2 months; the patients were aged 18 to 65. The study left out patients who had uncontrolled infection, other autoimmune disease, pregnancy or lactation. Points from the study as a whole: Ophthalmopathy was model-predicted a median approximately six months pre-onset.

Trimming at V came to 3 bases and at J to 2 bases, leaving 3 bases not matched to a gene. The CDR3 sequence is 15 residues long. Germline V gene data show CDR1 as SGHDT and CDR2 as YYEEEE. This clonotype was found a few times. The target antigen is unknown. Amplified regions were TCR beta CDR3 sequences from RNA transcripts. The TCR CDR3 first-round RT-PCR relied on the HTBI primer set. TCRdb processed the multiplex PCR reads anew with MiXCR; each CDR3 protein has one entry. The sample has 350,000 or so distinct CDR3 sequences, about 18% seen once. This receptor was obtained from a woman aged 50 to 65 with Graves' hyperthyroidism. Material for sequencing was blood. The V and J genes are TRBV5-6 and TRBJ2-3, with 10 positions matching TRBD1. CDR3 DNA: TGTGCCAGCAGCTGGGGACAGGGGAACACAGATACGCAGTATTTT. This encodes CASSWGQGNTDTQYF.